This T cell receptor beta chain was recovered during a study of human T cells and chemical hapten exposure. TCRdb analysed the RACE reads with MiXCR anew, one entry per CDR3 protein. The table lists over 300,000 distinct CDR3 sequences, 5.1% of them singletons, with 2.6% in the top ten. This clonotype was seen at least ten times. V lost 0 bases, J lost 1 base, and 12 bases lay in between. The CDR3 covers 16 residues. Germline CDR1 reads LGHNT; CDR2 reads FRNRAP. The time point denotes: pre-sensitization, week 0. The treatment: therapeutic diphenylcyclopropenone sensitization with weekly scalp DPC. Unfractionated whole blood served as the source for total RNA extraction.

The sequence was collected from a woman aged 45-60 years with alopecia areata. Some clones in this sample may be carry-over from other donors' samples. V is TRBV12-5 and J is TRBJ1-1; D remains ambiguous. Sequencing was performed on whole blood, taken in connection with sensitization to the hapten diphenylcyclopropenone (DPC). CDR3 in DNA: TGTGCTAGTGGTTTGGTATTGAGACTGGCGAACACTGAAGCTTTCTTT. Translating it yields CASGLVLRLANTEAFF.